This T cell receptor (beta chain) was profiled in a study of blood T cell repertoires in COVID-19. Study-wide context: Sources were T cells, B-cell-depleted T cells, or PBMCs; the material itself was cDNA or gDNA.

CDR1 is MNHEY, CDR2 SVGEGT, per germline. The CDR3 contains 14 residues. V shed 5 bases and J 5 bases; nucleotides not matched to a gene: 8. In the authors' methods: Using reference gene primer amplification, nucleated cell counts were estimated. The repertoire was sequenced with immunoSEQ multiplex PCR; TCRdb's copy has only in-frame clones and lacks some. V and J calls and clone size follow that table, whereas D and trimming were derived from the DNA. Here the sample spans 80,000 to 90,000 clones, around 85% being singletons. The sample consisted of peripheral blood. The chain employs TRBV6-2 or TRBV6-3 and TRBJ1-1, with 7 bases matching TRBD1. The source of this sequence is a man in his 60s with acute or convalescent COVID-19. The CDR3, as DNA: TGTGCCAGCAGTCTCGGACAGGTTCGAACTGAAGCTTTCTTT. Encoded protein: CASSLGQVRTEAFF.